This T cell receptor (beta chain) was captured by sequencing in a study of blood T cell repertoires in COVID-19. Repertoires were generated with immunoSEQ multiplex PCR, while TCRdb's copy carries only in-frame clones and drops some. Of fewer than 35,000 clones listed, approximately 82% were seen once; the top ten hold 60% to 80%. Trimming pared 0 bases from V and 7 bases from J, leaving 16 bases between. This CDR3 has 16 residues. Germline V lookup: CDR1 LGHDT, CDR2 YNNKEL (reference sequence). The chain uses TRBV3-1 (or the pseudogene TRBV3-2) and TRBJ1-5; D is possibly TRBD1 (5 bases). This sequence was found in a man aged 65-85 years with acute or convalescent COVID-19. Sequenced input: peripheral blood. The CDR3: CASSQDPGTYPQPQHF. The CDR3 DNA sequence: TGTGCCAGCAGCCAAGATCCCGGGACTTACCCCCAGCCCCAGCATTTT.